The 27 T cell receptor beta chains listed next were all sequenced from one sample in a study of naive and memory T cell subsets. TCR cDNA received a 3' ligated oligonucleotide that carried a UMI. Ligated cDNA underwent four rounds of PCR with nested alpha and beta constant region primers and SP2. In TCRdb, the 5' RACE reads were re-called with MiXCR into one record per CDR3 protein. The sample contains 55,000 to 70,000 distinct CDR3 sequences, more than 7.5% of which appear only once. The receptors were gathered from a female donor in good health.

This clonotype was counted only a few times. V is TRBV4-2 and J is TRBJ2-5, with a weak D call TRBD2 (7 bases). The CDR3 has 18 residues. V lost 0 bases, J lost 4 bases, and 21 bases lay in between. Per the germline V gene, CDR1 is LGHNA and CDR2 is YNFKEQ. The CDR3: CASSQDFPGGGARETQYF. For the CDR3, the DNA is TGTGCCAGCAGCCAAGATTTCCCAGGTGGGGGGGCCCGAGAGACCCAGTACTTC.

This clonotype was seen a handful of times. The CDR3 here is CASSLDPSQSPLHF. DNA of the CDR3: TGTGCCAGCAGCTTGGACCCTTCTCAGTCACCCCTCCACTTT. The chain combines TRBV7-2 with TRBJ1-6; D is unclear. CDR1 and CDR2 from the germline V gene are SGHTA and FQGNSA. There are 14 residues in the CDR3. V lost 3 bases and J 10 bases, leaving 13 bases between the germline ends.

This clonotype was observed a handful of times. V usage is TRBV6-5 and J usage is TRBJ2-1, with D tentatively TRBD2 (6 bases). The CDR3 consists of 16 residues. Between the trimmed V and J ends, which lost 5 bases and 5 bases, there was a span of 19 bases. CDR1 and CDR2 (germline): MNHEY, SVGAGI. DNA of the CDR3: TGTGCCAGCAGTAGCTTGGGACTCCTACAGGACAATGAGCAGTTCTTC. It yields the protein CASSSLGLLQDNEQFF.

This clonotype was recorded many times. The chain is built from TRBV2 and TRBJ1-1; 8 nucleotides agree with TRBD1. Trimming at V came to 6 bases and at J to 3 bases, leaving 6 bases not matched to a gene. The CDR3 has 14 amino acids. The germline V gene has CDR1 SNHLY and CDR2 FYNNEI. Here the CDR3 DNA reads TGTGCCAGCAGCTTACAGGGGGGTTACACTGAAGCTTTCTTT. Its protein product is CASSLQGGYTEAFF.

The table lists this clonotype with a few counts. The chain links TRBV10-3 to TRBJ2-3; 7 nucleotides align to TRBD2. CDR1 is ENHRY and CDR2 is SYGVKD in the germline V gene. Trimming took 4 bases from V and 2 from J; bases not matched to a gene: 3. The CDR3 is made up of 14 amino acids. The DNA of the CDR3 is TGTGCCATCAGTGCGGGGGGATTCACAGATACGCAGTATTTT. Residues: CAISAGGFTDTQYF.

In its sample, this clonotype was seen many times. CDR3 residues: CASSQDVTGRNQPQHF. DNA of the CDR3: TGCGCCAGCAGCCAAGACGTCACGGGGCGGAATCAGCCCCAGCATTTT. This sequence joins TRBV4-1 and TRBJ1-5; TRBD1 might be the D (5 bases). V lost 0 bases, J lost 4 bases, and 13 bases lay in between. The CDR3 extends over 16 amino acids. The V gene's germline CDR1 is MGHRA and CDR2 YSYEKL.

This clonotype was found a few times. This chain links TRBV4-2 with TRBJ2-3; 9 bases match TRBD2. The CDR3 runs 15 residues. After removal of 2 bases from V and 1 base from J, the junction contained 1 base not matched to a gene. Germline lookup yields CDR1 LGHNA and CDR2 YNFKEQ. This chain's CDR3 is CASSQSGGRTDTQYF. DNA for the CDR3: TGTGCCAGCAGCCAAAGCGGGGGGCGCACAGATACGCAGTATTTT.

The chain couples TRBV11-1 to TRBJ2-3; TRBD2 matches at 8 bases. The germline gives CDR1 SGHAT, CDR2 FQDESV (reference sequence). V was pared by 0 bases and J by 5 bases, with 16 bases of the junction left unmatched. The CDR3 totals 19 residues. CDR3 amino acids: CASSLAGRGGRSSLDTQYF. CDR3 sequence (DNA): TGTGCCAGCAGCTTAGCTGGCCGGGGGGGCCGGTCTTCACTAGATACGCAGTATTTT.

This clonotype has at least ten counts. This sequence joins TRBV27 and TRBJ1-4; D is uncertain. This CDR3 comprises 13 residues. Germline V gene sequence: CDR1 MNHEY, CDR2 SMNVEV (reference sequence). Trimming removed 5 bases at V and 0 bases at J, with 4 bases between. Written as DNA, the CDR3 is TGTGCCAGCAGTCGGACAACTAATGAAAAACTGTTTTTT. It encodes CASSRTTNEKLFF.

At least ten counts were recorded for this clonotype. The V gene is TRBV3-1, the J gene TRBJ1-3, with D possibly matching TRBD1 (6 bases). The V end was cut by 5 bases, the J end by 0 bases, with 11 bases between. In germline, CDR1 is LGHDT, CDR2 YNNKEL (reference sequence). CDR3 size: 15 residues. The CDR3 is CASSFGTSSGNTIYF. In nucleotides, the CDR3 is TGTGCCAGCAGCTTCGGGACAAGCTCTGGAAACACCATATATTTT.

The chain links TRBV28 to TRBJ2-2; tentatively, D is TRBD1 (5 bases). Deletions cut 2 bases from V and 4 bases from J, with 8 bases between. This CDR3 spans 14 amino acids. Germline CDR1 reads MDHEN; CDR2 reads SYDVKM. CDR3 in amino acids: CASSLNQGTGELFF. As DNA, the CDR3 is TGTGCCAGCAGTTTAAACCAGGGCACCGGGGAGCTGTTTTTT. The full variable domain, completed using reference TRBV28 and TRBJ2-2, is DVKVTQSSRYLVKRTGEKVFLECVQDMDHENMFWYRQDPGLGLRLIYFSYDVKMKEKGDIPEGYSVSREKKERFSLILESASTNQTSMYLCASSLNQGTGELFFGEGSRLTVL.

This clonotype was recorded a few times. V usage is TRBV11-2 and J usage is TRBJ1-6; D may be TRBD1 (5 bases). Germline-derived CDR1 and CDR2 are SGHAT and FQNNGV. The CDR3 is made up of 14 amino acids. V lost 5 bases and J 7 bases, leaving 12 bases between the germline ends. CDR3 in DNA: TGTGCCAGCAGCCGGGGCGGGTCAAATTCACCCCTCCACTTT. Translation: CASSRGGSNSPLHF.

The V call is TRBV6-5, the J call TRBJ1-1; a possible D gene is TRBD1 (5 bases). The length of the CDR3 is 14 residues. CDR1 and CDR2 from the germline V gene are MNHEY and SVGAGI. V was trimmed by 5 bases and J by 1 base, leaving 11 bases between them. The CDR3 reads CASSLGGWNTEAFF. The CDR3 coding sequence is TGTGCCAGCAGTCTGGGGGGTTGGAACACTGAAGCTTTCTTT.

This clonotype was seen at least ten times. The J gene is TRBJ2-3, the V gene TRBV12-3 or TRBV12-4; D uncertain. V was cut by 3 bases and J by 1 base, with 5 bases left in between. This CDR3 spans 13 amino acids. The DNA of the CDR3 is TGTGCCAGCAGTTTTTGGGGCACAGATACGCAGTATTTT. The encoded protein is CASSFWGTDTQYF.

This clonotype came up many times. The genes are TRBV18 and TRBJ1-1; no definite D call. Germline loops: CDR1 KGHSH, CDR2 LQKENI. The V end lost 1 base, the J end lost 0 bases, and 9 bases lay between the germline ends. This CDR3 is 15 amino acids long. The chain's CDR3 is CASSPRSGVNTEAFF. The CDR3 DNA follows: TGTGCCAGCTCACCACGGTCAGGTGTGAACACTGAAGCTTTCTTT. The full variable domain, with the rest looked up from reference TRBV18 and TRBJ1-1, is NAGVMQNPRHLVRRRGQEARLRCSPMKGHSHVYWYRQLPEEGLKFMVYLQKENIIDESGMPKERFSAEFPKEGPSILRIQQVVRGDSAAYFCASSPRSGVNTEAFFGQGTRLTVV.

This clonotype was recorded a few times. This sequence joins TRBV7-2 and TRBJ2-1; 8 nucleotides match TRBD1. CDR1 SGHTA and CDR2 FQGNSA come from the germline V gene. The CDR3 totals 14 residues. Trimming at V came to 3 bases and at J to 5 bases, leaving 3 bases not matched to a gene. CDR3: CASSFQGADNEQFF. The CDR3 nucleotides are TGTGCCAGCAGCTTCCAGGGGGCAGACAATGAGCAGTTCTTC.

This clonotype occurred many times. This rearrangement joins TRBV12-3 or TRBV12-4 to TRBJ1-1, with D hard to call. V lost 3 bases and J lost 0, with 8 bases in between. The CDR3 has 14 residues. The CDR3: CASSFGSMNTEAFF. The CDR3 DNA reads TGTGCCAGCAGTTTCGGCAGCATGAACACTGAAGCTTTCTTT.

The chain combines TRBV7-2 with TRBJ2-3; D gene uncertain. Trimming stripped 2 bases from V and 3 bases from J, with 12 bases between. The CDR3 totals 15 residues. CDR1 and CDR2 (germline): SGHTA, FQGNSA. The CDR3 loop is CASSLNRGPTDTQYF. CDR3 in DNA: TGTGCCAGCAGCTTAAACAGAGGTCCAACAGATACGCAGTATTTT.

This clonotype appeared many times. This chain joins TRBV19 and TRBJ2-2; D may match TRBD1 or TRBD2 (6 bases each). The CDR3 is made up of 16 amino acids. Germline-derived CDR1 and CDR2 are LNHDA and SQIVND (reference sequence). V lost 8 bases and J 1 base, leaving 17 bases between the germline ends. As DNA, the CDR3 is TGTGCCAGTCGGGGGCGAGGCACCTTGAACACCGGGGAGCTGTTTTTT. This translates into CASRGRGTLNTGELFF.

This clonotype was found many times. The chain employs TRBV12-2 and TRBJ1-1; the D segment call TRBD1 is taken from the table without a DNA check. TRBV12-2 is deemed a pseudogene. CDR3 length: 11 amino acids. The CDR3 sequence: CASRLGAIAFF. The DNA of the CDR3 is TGTGCAAGTCGCTTGGGCGCGATAGCTTTCTTT.

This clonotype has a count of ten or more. The CDR3 nucleotides are TGTGCCAGCAGCCCTACTCTAGGGCCCGAGACCCAGTACTTC. The encoded protein is CASSPTLGPETQYF. The chain has TRBV7-2 and TRBJ2-5; D is unclear. In germline, CDR1 is SGHTA, CDR2 FQGNSA. Trimming cost V 5 bases and J 5 bases, with 15 bases left between them. The CDR3 is made up of 14 amino acids. The full variable domain, completed using reference TRBV7-2 and TRBJ2-5, is GAGVSQSPSNKVTEKGKDVELRCDPISGHTALYWYRQSLGQGLEFLIYFQGNSAPDKSGLPSDRFSAERTGGSVSTLTIQRTQQEDSAVYLCASSPTLGPETQYFGPGTRLLVL.

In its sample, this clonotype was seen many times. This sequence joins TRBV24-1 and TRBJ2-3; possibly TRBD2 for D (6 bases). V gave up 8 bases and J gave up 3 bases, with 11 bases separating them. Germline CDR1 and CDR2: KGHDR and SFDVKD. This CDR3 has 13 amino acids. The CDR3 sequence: CATIGGVTDTQYF. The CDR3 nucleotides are TGTGCCACCATCGGAGGGGTGACAGATACGCAGTATTTT.

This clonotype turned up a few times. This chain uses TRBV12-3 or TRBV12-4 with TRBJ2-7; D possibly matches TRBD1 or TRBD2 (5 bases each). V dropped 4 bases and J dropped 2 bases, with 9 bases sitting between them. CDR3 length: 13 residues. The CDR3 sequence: CASSSGRTYEQYF. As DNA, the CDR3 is TGTGCCAGCAGTTCAGGGAGAACCTACGAGCAGTACTTC.

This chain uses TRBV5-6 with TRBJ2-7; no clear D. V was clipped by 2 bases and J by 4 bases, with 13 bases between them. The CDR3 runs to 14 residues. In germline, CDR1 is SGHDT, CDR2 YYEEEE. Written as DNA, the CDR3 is TGTGCCAGCAGCTTTTTCAGTTCGAGTTACGAGCAGTACTTC. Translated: CASSFFSSSYEQYF.

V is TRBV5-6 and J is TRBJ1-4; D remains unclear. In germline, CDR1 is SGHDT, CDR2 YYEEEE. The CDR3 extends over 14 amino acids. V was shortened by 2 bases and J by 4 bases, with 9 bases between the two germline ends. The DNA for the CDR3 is TGTGCCAGCAGCTTCGGACGGATTAATGAAAAACTGTTTTTT. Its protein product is CASSFGRINEKLFF.

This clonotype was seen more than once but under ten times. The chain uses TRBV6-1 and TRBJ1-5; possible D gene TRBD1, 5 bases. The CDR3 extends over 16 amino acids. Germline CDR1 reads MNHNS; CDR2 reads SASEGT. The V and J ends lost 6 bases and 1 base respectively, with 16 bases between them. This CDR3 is CASRLGRGNSNQPQHF. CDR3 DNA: TGTGCCAGCAGGCTGGGTCGGGGGAACAGCAATCAGCCCCAGCATTTT.

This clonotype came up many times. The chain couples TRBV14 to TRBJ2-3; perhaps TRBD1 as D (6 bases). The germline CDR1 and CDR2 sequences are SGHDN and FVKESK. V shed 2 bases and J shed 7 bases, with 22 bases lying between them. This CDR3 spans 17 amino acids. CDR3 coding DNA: TGTGCCAGCAGCCAAAGTTTGGAACAGGGACGTCAAAATACGCAGTATTTT. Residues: CASSQSLEQGRQNTQYF.